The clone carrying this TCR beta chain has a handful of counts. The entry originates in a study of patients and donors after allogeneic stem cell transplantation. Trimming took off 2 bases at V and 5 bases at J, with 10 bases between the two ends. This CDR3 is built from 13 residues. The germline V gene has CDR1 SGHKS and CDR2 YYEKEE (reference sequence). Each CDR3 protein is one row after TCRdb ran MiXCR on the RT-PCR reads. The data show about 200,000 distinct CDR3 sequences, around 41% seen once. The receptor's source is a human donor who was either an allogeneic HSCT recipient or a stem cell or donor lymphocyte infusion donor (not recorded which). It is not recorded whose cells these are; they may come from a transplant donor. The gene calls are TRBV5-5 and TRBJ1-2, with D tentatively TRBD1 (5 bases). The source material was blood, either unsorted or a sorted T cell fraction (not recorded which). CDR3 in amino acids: CASSLPTVYGYTF. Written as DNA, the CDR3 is TGTGCCAGCAGCTTACCGACAGTTTATGGCTACACCTTC.